This T cell receptor beta chain was recorded in a study of cytomegalovirus exposure and HLA in healthy donors. The trim removed 3 bases at V and 0 bases at J, leaving 10 bases unmatched. The CDR3 is made up of 19 amino acids. Germline V gene sequence: CDR1 SGHDN, CDR2 FVKESK. There are a few counts of this clone. Its target is not known. Here immunoSEQ multiplex PCR was the method, and the copy in TCRdb shows in-frame clones only, minus some. The sample has around 160,000 clones, almost 85% seen once. Regarding the study as a whole: TCR beta chains numbering some 160 were designated cytomegalovirus-associated.

Sequencing was done on a sample of PBMCs. J is TRBJ1-3 and V is TRBV14, with TRBD1 matching over 11 bases. The source is a man aged 25 to 40 in good health and CMV-seropositive. The CDR3 DNA is TGTGCCAGCAGCCAGCGCGGACAGGGGGCCTACGACTCTGGAAACACCATATATTTT. Translated, it gives CASSQRGQGAYDSGNTIYF.